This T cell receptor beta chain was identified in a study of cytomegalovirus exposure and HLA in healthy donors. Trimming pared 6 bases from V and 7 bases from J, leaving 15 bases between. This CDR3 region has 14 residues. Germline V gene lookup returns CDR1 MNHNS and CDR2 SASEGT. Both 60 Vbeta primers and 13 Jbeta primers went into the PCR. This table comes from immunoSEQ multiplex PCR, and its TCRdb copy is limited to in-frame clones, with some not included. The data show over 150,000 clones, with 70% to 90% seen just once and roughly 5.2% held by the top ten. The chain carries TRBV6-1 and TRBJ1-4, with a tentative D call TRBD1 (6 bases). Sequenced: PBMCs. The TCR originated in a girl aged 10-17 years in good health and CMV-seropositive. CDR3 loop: CASSPQGRGEKLFF. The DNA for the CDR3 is TGTGCCAGCAGCCCACAGGGCCGGGGTGAAAAACTGTTTTTT.